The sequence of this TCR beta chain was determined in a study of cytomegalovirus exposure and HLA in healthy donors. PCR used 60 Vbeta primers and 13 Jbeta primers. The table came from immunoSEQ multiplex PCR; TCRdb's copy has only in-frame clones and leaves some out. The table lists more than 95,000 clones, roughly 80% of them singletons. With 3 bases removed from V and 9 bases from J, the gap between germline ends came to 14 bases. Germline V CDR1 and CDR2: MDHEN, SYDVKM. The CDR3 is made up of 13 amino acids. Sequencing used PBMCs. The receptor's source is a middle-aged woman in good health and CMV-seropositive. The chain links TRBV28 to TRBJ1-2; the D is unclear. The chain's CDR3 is CASSFSGEHSYTF. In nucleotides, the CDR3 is TGTGCCAGCAGTTTTTCGGGAGAACATAGCTACACCTTC.